This T cell receptor (beta chain) originates from a study of blood T cell repertoires in COVID-19. Study background: PBMCs, B-cell-depleted T cells, or T cells were the source of the cDNA or gDNA that made up the material.

Data came from immunoSEQ multiplex PCR; TCRdb stores just in-frame clones and leaves some out. The sample shows 150,000 to 200,000 clones, 84% of them seen only once. This clone has only one observation. Residents of approximately 25 US areas, aged 18 to 89 years, made up the participants. Participants were placed into cohorts based on the clinical history they reported. The CDR3 totals 16 residues. V was trimmed by 0 bases and J by 4 bases, leaving 15 bases between them. Germline V CDR1 and CDR2: LNHDA, SQIVND (reference sequence). This receptor was obtained from a woman aged 45-59 years who had recovered from COVID-19. V is TRBV19 and J is TRBJ1-2, with D maybe TRBD1 (6 bases). The sample taken for sequencing was PBMCs or T cells enriched from blood (not recorded which). CDR3 bases: TGTGCCAGTAGTATAGATCCCCAACGACAGGCCTATGGCTACACCTTC. Its translation: CASSIDPQRQAYGYTF.